These 6 T cell receptor beta chains originate from one sample sequenced in a study of response to subunit inactivated influenza vaccine. TCRdb passed the RT-PCR reads through MiXCR, listing each CDR3 protein once. The data contain just under 550,000 distinct CDR3 sequences, approximately 24% of them singletons. This sample was shared with a second study, whose subject was T cells expressing NK-cell markers. That report adds: UMIs were included in TCR beta cDNA generated by 5'RACE template switching.

The sample consisted of CD4+ T cells sorted from PBMCs, taken roughly 12 days after vaccination. Receptors were obtained from a man between 50 and 59 years old who received an inactivated influenza vaccine.

The rearrangement links TRBV2 to TRBJ2-1; 10 bases are a match to TRBD2. CDR3 length: 14 amino acids. CDR1 is SNHLY and CDR2 is FYNNEI in the germline V gene. Germline trimming cut 8 bases from V and 4 bases from J; bases unmatched to any gene: 5. The CDR3 coding sequence is TGTGCCAGCGGAAAACTAGCGGGGTACAATGAGCAGTTCTTC. Its translation: CASGKLAGYNEQFF. The variable domain in full, with the rest retrieved from reference TRBV2 and TRBJ2-1, is EPEVTQTPSHQVTQMGQEVILRCVPISNHLYFYWYRQILGQKVEFLVSFYNNEISEKSEIFDDQFSVERPDGSNFTLKIRSTKLEDSAMYFCASGKLAGYNEQFFGPGTRLTVL.

This clonotype was counted many times. The chain joins TRBV12-3 or TRBV12-4 to TRBJ2-5; possible D gene TRBD2, 6 bases. Trimming took 7 bases from V and 3 from J, leaving 12 bases between them. The CDR3 runs to 13 residues. The CDR3 DNA follows: TGTGCCAGCACTACGGGGGTAGAAGAGACCCAGTACTTC. Encoded protein: CASTTGVEETQYF.

V and J are TRBV27 and TRBJ2-7; D is unresolved. V dropped 3 bases and J dropped 9 bases, with 27 bases sitting between them. CDR1 and CDR2 from the germline V gene are MNHEY and SMNVEV (reference sequence). The CDR3 is made up of 17 amino acids. The CDR3 is CASSLSLLSLHIKGQYF. DNA of the CDR3: TGTGCCAGCAGTTTGTCCCTCCTGTCGTTACACATTAAGGGGCAGTACTTC.

This clonotype came up a few times. The V call is TRBV6-2 or TRBV6-3, the J call TRBJ2-1, with TRBD1 matching 9 bases. Germline CDR1 and CDR2: MNHEY and SVGEGT. The CDR3 is 15 residues long. Trimming removed 5 bases from V and 4 bases from J; junction bases left unmatched: 6. The CDR3 nucleotides read TGTGCCAGCAGTGACCCGGGACAGGGTTACAATGAGCAGTTCTTC. Residues: CASSDPGQGYNEQFF.

This clonotype was picked up a small number of times. A junction boundary mismatches the germline segment, possibly from a read error. The gene calls are TRBV5-5 and TRBJ1-6; 7 nucleotides line up with TRBD1. The CDR3 has 17 amino acids. Germline-derived CDR1 and CDR2 are SGHKS and YYEKEE (reference sequence). The CDR3, as DNA: TGTGCCAGCGGCTTGGGACAGTCCCCCAACTATAATTCACCCCTCCACTTT. It specifies CASGLGQSPNYNSPLHF.

The rearrangement links TRBV10-3 to TRBJ2-2; 8 nucleotides agree with TRBD1. Germline-derived CDR1 and CDR2 are ENHRY and SYGVKD. V gave up 3 bases and J gave up 7 bases; unmatched junction bases: 10. CDR3 length: 16 residues. The CDR3 sequence is CAISETRDRTFGELFF. The CDR3 bases are TGTGCCATCAGTGAAACCCGGGACAGGACCTTCGGGGAGCTGTTTTTT.